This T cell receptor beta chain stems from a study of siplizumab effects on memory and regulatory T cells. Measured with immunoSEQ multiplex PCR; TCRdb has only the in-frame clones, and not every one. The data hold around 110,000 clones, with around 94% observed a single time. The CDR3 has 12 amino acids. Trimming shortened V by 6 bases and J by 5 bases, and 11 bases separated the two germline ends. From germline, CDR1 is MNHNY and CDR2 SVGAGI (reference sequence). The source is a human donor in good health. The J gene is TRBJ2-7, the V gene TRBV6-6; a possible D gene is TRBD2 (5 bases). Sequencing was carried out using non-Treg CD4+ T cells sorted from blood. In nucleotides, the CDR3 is TGTGCCAGCAGCGATGGACTCCACGAGCAGTACTTC. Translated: CASSDGLHEQYF.